Listed below are T cell receptor beta chains from one sample, sequenced in a study of vaccination effects on CD4 cells after COVID-19. These receptors' antigens are unknown. Libraries were prepared by immunoSEQ multiplex PCR; TCRdb keeps only in-frame clonotypes and omits some of them. The sample carries about 38,000 clones, roughly 82% recorded once. The material sequenced was CD4+ T cells from PBMCs cultured without peptide, taken before COVID-19 vaccination. The receptors come from a human donor who received a COVID-19 vaccine. Each CDR3 is given with its conserved first and last residue. Fields, in order: clone size, J gene, D gene, V gene, CDR3 protein, CDR3 DNA. A D gene is named only where the DNA matches it firmly. Clone size is not always given. Where it is, it says once, few, many or a class for expanded clones.

NA TRBJ1-2 NA TRBV29-1 CSVEDPTGPRMRYTF TGCAGCGTTGAAGATCCCACAGGCCCGCGAATGAGATACACCTTC
NA TRBJ1-4 TRBD1 TRBV19 CASRIGQGHNEKLFF TGTGCCAGTAGGATCGGACAGGGACATAATGAAAAACTGTTTTTT
once TRBJ1-4 NA TRBV6-5 CASSYGRHKNEKLFF TGTGCCAGCAGTTACGGACGGCACAAAAATGAAAAACTGTTTTTT
NA TRBJ2-6 NA TRBV9 CASSSQSSGANVLTF TGTGCCAGCAGCTCCCAGAGCTCTGGGGCCAACGTCCTGACTTTC
NA TRBJ1-1 NA TRBV7-2 CASSLASPTPTEAFF TGTGCCAGCAGCTTAGCGTCTCCAACACCCACTGAAGCTTTCTTT
few TRBJ1-5 TRBD1 TRBV6-5 CASRRGTGVNQPQHF TGTGCCAGCAGAAGGGGGACAGGTGTTAATCAGCCCCAGCATTTT
NA TRBJ2-5 TRBD1 TRBV29-1 CSGDRGGKETQYF TGCAGCGGGGACAGGGGAGGAAAAGAGACCCAGTACTTC
NA TRBJ2-5 NA TRBV7-7 CASSLQIQETQYF TGTGCCAGCAGCTTGCAGATCCAAGAGACCCAGTACTTC
NA TRBJ1-4 NA TRBV28 CASSSRVRGEKLFF TGTGCCAGCAGTTCCAGGGTGAGGGGCGAAAAACTGTTTTTT
NA TRBJ2-3 TRBD2 TRBV4-1 CASSQERVAGVVTQYF TGCGCCAGCAGCCAAGAAAGAGTAGCGGGGGTGGTTACGCAGTATTTT
NA TRBJ1-1 NA TRBV2 CAMGRGDTEAFF TGTGCCATGGGGCGTGGAGACACTGAAGCTTTCTTT
NA TRBJ1-1 NA TRBV5-6 CASSLVQGMAFF TGTGCCAGCAGCTTGGTACAGGGTATGGCTTTCTTT
few TRBJ1-5 TRBD1 TRBV18 CASSRGTGDQPQHF TGTGCCAGCTCACGAGGGACAGGGGATCAGCCCCAGCATTTT
NA TRBJ1-2 TRBD1 TRBV9 CASSVGIGGSGYGYTF TGTGCCAGCAGCGTAGGAATAGGGGGCTCGGGCTATGGCTACACCTTC
NA TRBJ1-1 NA TRBV5-1 CASSLAGTYEAFF TGCGCCAGCAGCTTGGCCGGGACATATGAAGCTTTCTTT
NA TRBJ2-6 NA TRBV12-5 CATGVSGANVLTF TGTGCTACTGGGGTCTCTGGGGCCAACGTCCTGACTTTC
NA TRBJ1-5 NA TRBV19 CASGFFSGNQPQHF TGTGCCAGCGGCTTTTTCAGTGGCAATCAGCCCCAGCATTTT
few TRBJ1-1 NA TRBV5-1 CASAGGGMNTEAFF TGCGCCAGCGCGGGGGGAGGGATGAACACTGAAGCTTTCTTT
NA TRBJ1-1 NA TRBV6-5 CATSRGASGTEAFF TGTGCCACCTCCCGCGGGGCCTCGGGGACTGAAGCTTTCTTT
NA TRBJ2-2 TRBD2 TRBV4-1 CASSQDLAGENTGELFF TGCGCCAGCAGCCAAGATCTGGCGGGGGAGAACACCGGGGAGCTGTTTTTT
NA TRBJ2-3 NA TRBV2 CASRSRQFTDTQYF TGTGCCAGCAGGTCCCGACAGTTCACAGATACGCAGTATTTT
NA TRBJ2-3 NA TRBV5-1 CASSFSGTGTDTQYF TGCGCCAGCAGTTTTTCCGGGACGGGCACAGATACGCAGTATTTT